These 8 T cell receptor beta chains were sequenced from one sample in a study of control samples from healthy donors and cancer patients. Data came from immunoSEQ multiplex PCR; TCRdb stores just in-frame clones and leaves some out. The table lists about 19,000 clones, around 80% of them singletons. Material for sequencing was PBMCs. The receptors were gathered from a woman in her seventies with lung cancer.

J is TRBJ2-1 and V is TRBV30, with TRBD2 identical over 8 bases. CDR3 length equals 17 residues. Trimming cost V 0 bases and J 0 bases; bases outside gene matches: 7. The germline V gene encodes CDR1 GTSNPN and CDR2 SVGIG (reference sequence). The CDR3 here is CAWSVRSSGISYNEQFF. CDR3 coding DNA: TGTGCCTGGAGTGTACGGAGTAGCGGGATCTCCTACAATGAGCAGTTCTTC.

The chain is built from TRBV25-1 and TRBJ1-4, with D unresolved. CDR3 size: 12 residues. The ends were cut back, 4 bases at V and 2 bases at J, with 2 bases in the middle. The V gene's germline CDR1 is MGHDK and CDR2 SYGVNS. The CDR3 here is CASSVTNEKLFF. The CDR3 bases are TGTGCCAGCAGTGTCACTAATGAAAAACTGTTTTTT.

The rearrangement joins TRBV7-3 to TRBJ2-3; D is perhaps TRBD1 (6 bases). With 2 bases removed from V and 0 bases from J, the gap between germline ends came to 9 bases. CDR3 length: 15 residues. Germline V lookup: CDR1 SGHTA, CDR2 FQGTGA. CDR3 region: CASSLLGHSTDTQYF. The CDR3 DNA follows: TGTGCCAGCAGCTTATTGGGACACAGCACAGATACGCAGTATTTT.

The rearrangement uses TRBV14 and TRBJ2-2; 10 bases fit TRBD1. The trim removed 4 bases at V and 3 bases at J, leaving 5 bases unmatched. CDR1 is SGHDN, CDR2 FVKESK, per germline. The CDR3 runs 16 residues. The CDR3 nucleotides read TGTGCCAGCAGCCTCGGACAGGGGGAGGACACCGGGGAGCTGTTTTTT. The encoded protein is CASSLGQGEDTGELFF. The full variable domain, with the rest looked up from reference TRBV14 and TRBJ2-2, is EAGVTQFPSHSVIEKGQTVTLRCDPISGHDNLYWYRRVMGKEIKFLLHFVKESKQDESGMPNNRFLAERTGGTYSTLKVQPAELEDSGVYFCASSLGQGEDTGELFFGEGSRLTVL.

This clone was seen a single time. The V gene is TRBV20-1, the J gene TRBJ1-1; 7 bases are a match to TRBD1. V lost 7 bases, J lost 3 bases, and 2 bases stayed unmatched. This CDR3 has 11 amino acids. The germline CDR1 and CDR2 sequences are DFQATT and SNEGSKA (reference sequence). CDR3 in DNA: TGCAGTGTAGGGACAGACACTGAAGCTTTCTTT. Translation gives CSVGTDTEAFF.

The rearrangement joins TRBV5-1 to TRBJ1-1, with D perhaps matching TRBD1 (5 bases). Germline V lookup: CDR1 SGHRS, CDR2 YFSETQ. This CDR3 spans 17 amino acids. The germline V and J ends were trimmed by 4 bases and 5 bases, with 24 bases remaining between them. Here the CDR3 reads CASSLDPRRQGQTEAFF. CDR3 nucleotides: TGCGCCAGCAGCCTGGACCCAAGGAGGCAGGGTCAAACTGAAGCTTTCTTT.

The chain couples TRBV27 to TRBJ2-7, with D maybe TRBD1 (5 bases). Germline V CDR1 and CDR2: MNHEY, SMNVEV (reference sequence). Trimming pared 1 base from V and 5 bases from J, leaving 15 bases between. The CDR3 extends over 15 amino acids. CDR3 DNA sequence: TGTGCCAGCAGTTTATTGTACAGGTCCGGACACGAGCAGTACTTC. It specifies CASSLLYRSGHEQYF.

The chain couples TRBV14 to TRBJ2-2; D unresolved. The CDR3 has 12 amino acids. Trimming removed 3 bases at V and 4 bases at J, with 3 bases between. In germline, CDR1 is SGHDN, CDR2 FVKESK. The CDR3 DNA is TGTGCCAGCAGCCACTCCACCGGGGAGCTGTTTTTT. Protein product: CASSHSTGELFF.